The clone carrying this TCR beta chain was picked up one time. The record originates from a study of blood T cell repertoires in COVID-19. Study as a whole: The samples span acute and convalescent COVID-19 from the United States, Italy and Spain. PBMCs, B-cell-depleted T cells, or T cells provided the cDNA or gDNA that made up the material.

Per the original data handling: Amplification from reference gene primers served as the basis for estimated nucleated cell counts. Assay used: immunoSEQ multiplex PCR; TCRdb lists only in-frame clones, some missing. V, J and clone size were drawn from that table, and D and trimming were deduced from the DNA. The sample includes around 330,000 clones, roughly 90% of them seen just once. Germline V gives CDR1 MNHEY, CDR2 SMNVEV (reference sequence). V dropped 6 bases and J dropped 10; count of bases not matched to a gene: 6. This CDR3 has 13 residues. The TCR comes from a woman between 45 and 65 years old with active or convalescent COVID-19. The rearrangement links TRBV27 to TRBJ1-6; TRBD1 matches 7 bases. What was sequenced was peripheral blood. In nucleotides, the CDR3 is TGTGCCAGCAGACCCCGGGACAGCTCACCCCTCCACTTT. Residues: CASRPRDSSPLHF.